One T cell receptor beta chain is described in this entry. Its antigen remains unknown. The data are from a study of T cell responses to AZD1222 COVID-19 vaccine. Study information: Doses given second, at about 4 or about 12 weeks, were pooled. Study-level points and caveats: The donor group comprised mostly white British people and more females; the analysis possibly underestimated clonal diversity. With two AZD1222 doses given, Spike-specific TCR breadth and depth both rose.

Assay used: immunoSEQ multiplex PCR; TCRdb lists only in-frame clones, some missing. The sample comprises approximately 90,000 clones, just over 90% of which are singletons, and over 9.5% rests with the top ten. This CDR3 has 16 residues. Germline-derived CDR1 and CDR2 are SGHDT and YYEEEE. V was clipped by 0 bases and J by 0 bases, with 10 bases between them. This sequence originates from an adult in good health. The sample here was peripheral blood, taken on day 0 of AZD1222 vaccination. The chain recombines TRBV5-6 with TRBJ2-1; no definite D call. The CDR3 spells CASSLGYTRSYNEQFF. For the CDR3, the DNA is TGTGCCAGCAGCTTGGGGTACACCCGCTCCTACAATGAGCAGTTCTTC.